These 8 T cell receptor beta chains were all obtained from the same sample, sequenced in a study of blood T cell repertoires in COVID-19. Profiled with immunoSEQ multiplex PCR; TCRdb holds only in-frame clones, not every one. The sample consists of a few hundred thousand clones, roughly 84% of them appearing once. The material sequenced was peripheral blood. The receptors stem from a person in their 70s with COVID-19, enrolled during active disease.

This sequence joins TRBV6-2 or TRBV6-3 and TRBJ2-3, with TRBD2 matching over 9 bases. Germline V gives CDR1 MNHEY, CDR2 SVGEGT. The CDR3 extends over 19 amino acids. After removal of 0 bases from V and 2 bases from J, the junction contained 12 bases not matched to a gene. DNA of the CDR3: TGTGCCAGCAGTTACTCGACTAGCGGAAGGACAATTGACACAGATACGCAGTATTTT. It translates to CASSYSTSGRTIDTDTQYF.

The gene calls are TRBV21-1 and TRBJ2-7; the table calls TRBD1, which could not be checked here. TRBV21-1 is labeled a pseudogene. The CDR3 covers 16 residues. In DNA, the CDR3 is TGTGCCAGCTTCTCAGAGGGGGACAGGGGGAACTACGAGCAGTACTTC. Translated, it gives CASFSEGDRGNYEQYF.

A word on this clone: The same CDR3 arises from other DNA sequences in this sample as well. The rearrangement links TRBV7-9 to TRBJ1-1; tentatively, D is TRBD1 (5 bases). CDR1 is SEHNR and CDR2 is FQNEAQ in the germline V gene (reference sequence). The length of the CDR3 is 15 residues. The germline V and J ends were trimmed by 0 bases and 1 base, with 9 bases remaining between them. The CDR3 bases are TGTGCCAGCAGCTTAGCTCGGGGGACGAACACTGAAGCTTTCTTT. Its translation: CASSLARGTNTEAFF.

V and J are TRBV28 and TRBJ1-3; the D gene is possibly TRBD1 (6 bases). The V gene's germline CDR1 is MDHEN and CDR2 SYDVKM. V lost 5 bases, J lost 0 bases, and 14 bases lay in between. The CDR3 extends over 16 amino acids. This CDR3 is CASSTGTHRSGNTIYF. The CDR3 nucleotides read TGTGCCAGCAGTACCGGGACACACCGCTCTGGAAACACCATATATTTT.

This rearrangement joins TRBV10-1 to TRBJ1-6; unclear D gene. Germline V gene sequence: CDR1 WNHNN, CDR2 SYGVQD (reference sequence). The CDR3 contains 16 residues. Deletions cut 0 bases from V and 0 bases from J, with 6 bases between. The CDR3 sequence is CASSESTSSYNSPLHF. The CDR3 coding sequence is TGCGCCAGCAGTGAGTCTACGAGCTCCTATAATTCACCCCTCCACTTT.

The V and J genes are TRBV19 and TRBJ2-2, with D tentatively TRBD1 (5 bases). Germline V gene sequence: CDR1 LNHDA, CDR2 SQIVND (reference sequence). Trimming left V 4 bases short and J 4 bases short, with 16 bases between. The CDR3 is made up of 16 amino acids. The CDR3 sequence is CASSKQGVTSTGELFF. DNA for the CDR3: TGTGCCAGTAGTAAGCAGGGTGTTACATCCACCGGGGAGCTGTTTTTT.

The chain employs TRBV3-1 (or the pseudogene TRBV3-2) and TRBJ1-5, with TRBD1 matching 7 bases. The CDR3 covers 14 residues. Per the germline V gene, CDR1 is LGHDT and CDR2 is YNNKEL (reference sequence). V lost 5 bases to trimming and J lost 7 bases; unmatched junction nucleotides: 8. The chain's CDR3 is CASSSGTADQPQHF. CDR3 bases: TGTGCCAGCAGCTCCGGGACAGCGGACCAGCCCCAGCATTTT.

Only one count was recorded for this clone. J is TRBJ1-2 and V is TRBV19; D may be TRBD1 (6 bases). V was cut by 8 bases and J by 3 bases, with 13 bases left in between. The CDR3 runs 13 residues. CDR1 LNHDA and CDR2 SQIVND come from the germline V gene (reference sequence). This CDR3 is CASSADRYYGYTF. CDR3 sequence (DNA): TGTGCCAGTTCTGCTGACAGGTACTATGGCTACACCTTC.